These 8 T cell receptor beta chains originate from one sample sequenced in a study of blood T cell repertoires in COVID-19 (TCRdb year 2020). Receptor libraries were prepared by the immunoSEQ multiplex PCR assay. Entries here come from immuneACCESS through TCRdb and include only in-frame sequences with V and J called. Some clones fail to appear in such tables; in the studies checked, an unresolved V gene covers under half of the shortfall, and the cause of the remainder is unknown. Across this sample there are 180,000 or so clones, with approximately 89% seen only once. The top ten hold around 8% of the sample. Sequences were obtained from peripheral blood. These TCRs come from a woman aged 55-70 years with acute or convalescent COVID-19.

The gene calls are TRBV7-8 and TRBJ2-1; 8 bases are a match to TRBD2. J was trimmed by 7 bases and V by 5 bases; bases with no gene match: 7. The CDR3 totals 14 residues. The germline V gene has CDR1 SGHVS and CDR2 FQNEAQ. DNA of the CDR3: TGTGCCAGCAGCGGGGGACTAGAGGGTAATGAGCAGTTCTTC. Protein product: CASSGGLEGNEQFF.

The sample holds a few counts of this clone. Written as DNA, the CDR3 is TGTGCCAGCAGCCGCCCGGGACAAGATGAAAAACTGTTTTTT. Translating gives CASSRPGQDEKLFF. The V and J genes are TRBV6-5 and TRBJ1-4; possible D gene TRBD1, 6 bases. Germline CDR1 MNHEY, CDR2 SVGAGI. V was cut by 6 bases and J by 6 bases, with 14 bases left in between. The CDR3 runs to 14 residues.

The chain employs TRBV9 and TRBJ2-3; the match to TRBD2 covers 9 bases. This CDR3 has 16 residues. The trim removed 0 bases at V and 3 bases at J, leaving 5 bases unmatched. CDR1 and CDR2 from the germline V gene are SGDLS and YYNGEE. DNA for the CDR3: TGTGCCAGCAGCGTAGTGGGTAGCGGGAGTACAGATACGCAGTATTTT. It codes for CASSVVGSGSTDTQYF.

The CDR3 loop reads CAVAAQYTDTQYF. CDR3 sequence (DNA): TGTGCTGTGGCTGCCCAATACACAGATACGCAGTATTTT. This rearrangement joins TRBV3-1 (or the pseudogene TRBV3-2) to TRBJ2-3, with D hard to call. The CDR3 consists of 13 residues. CDR1 and CDR2 (germline): LGHDT, YNNKEL (reference sequence).

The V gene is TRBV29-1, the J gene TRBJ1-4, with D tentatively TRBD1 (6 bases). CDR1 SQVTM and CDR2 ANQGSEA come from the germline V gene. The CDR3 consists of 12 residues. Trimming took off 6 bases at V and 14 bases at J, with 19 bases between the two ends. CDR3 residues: CSVVPLNRVLFF. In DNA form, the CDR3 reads TGCAGCGTCGTCCCTTTGAACAGGGTTCTGTTTTTT.

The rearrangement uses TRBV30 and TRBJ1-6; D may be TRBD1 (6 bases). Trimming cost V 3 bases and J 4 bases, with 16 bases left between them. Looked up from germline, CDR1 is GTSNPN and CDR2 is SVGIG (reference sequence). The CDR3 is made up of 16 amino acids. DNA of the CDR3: TGTGCCTGGAGGGGATTTGGGACACCTTATAATTCACCCCTCCACTTT. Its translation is CAWRGFGTPYNSPLHF.

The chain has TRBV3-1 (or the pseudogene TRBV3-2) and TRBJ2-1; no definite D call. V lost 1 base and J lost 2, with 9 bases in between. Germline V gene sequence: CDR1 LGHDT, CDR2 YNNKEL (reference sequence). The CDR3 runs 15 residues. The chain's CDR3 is CASSQARLTYNEQFF. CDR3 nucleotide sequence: TGTGCCAGCAGCCAAGCGCGTCTTACCTACAATGAGCAGTTCTTC.

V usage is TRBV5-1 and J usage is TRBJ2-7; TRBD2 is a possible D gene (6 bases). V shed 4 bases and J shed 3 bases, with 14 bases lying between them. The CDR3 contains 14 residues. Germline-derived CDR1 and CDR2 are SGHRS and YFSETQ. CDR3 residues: CASSPTGTYYEQYV. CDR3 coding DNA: TGCGCCAGCAGCCCTACCGGGACTTACTACGAGCAGTACGTC.